The clone carrying this T cell receptor beta chain came up a few times. The time point is: newly diagnosed GD, antithyroid drugs for less than 3 months. The TCR library was prepared using RNA isolated from PBMCs. The data derive from a study of regulatory T cells in long-lasting Graves disease. Arm-PCR of CDR3 regions and iRepertoire HTBI primers were used to build TCR beta libraries. From the multiplex PCR reads, TCRdb called clonotypes with MiXCR, one entry per CDR3 protein. The table lists 510,000 or so distinct CDR3 sequences, approximately 12% of them singletons. With 6 bases removed from V and 0 bases from J, the gap between germline ends came to 12 bases. Looked up from germline, CDR1 is MNHEY and CDR2 is SMNVEV (reference sequence). The CDR3 runs 15 residues. These data also featured in a second study, about T cells in Graves' hyperthyroidism and ophthalmopathy. This second study notes: In the blood, most expanded thyroid clonotypes above 0.001 appeared as well.

V usage is TRBV27 and J usage is TRBJ2-4; no firm D call. The origin of this receptor is a woman aged 25 to 39 with Graves disease. Sample: peripheral blood mononuclear cells (PBMCs), taken at new diagnosis, from a patient treated with antithyroid drugs. The CDR3 is CASSPRNLAKNIQYF. The CDR3 DNA reads as TGTGCCAGCAGCCCCCGCAATCTAGCCAAAAACATTCAGTACTTC.